The 30 T cell receptor beta chains below all came from one sample that was sequenced in a study of cytomegalovirus exposure and HLA in healthy donors. The PCR had 60 Vbeta and 13 Jbeta primers. The data were produced by immunoSEQ multiplex PCR, yet TCRdb's version contains in-frame clones alone and is incomplete. The table includes some 180,000 clones, approximately 84% detected once. The sample was PBMCs. These receptors came from a female donor in good health and CMV-seronegative.

V is TRBV7-9 and J is TRBJ2-3; D call uncertain. The germline V gene encodes CDR1 SEHNR and CDR2 FQNEAQ (reference sequence). The V end was cut by 2 bases, the J end by 1 base, with 7 bases between. The CDR3 length is 14 residues. CDR3 protein: CASSLLSGTDTQYF. The CDR3 nucleotides read TGTGCCAGCAGCTTATTATCGGGCACAGATACGCAGTATTTT.

This sequence joins TRBV2 and TRBJ1-2, with TRBD1 matching over 7 bases. The V gene's germline CDR1 is SNHLY and CDR2 FYNNEI. V trimming: 6 bases; J trimming: 0 bases; junction bases outside the gene matches: 10. The CDR3 consists of 16 residues. This CDR3 reads CASRRGLEVTNYGYTF. CDR3 DNA: TGTGCCAGCAGGAGGGGGCTTGAAGTAACTAACTATGGCTACACCTTC.

The chain is built from TRBV30 and TRBJ2-1; possible D gene TRBD1, 7 bases. V was shortened by 2 bases and J by 8 bases, with 16 bases between the two germline ends. The V gene's germline CDR1 is GTSNPN and CDR2 SVGIG (reference sequence). CDR3 size: 14 residues. CDR3 nucleotides: TGTGCCTGGAGTCCCTCCCCCAGGGGGGATGAGCAGTTCTTC. Its protein product is CAWSPSPRGDEQFF. Variable domain in full (rest from reference TRBV30 and TRBJ2-1): SQTIHQWPATLVQPVGSPLSLECTVEGTSNPNLYWYRQAAGRGLQLLFYSVGIGQISSEVPQNLSASRPQDRQFILSSKKLLLSDSGFYLCAWSPSPRGDEQFFGPGTRLTVL.

This chain joins TRBV4-3 and TRBJ2-1; 8 bases match TRBD2. The CDR3 contains 16 residues. In germline, CDR1 is LGHNA, CDR2 YSLEER. The ends lost 0 bases at V and 3 bases at J; junction bases unmatched: 4. The CDR3 DNA sequence: TGCGCCAGCAGCCAAGAGATCCTAGCGGGCTACAATGAGCAGTTCTTC. Translated: CASSQEILAGYNEQFF.

The rearrangement uses TRBV28 and TRBJ2-5; 12 bases agree with TRBD2. The CDR3 has 16 residues. Germline CDR1 reads MDHEN; CDR2 reads SYDVKM. Trimming cost V 2 bases and J 5 bases; bases outside gene matches: 6. The CDR3 here is CASSLLAGGEGETQYF. In DNA, the CDR3 is TGTGCCAGCAGTTTACTAGCGGGAGGGGAGGGGGAGACCCAGTACTTC.

V usage is TRBV5-1 and J usage is TRBJ2-1; 8 bases agree with TRBD1. Per germline, CDR1 SGHRS and CDR2 YFSETQ. This CDR3 has 14 amino acids. Trimming cost V 2 bases and J 5 bases; bases outside gene matches: 3. CDR3: CASSFPGQDNEQFF. The CDR3 DNA reads as TGCGCCAGCAGCTTTCCGGGACAGGACAATGAGCAGTTCTTC.

The genes are TRBV7-8 and TRBJ1-5; possibly TRBD1 for D (6 bases). Trimming shortened V by 5 bases and J by 1 base, and 12 bases separated the two germline ends. Germline V gene lookup returns CDR1 SGHVS and CDR2 FQNEAQ. This CDR3 is 15 amino acids long. CDR3 loop: CASSPQGRSNQPQHF. The CDR3 nucleotides are TGTGCCAGCAGCCCTCAGGGGCGAAGCAATCAGCCCCAGCATTTT.

V and J are TRBV28 and TRBJ2-5; tentatively, D is TRBD2 (6 bases). The CDR3 consists of 12 residues. Germline assignment: CDR1 MDHEN and CDR2 SYDVKM. V was shortened by 4 bases and J by 7 bases, with 10 bases between the two germline ends. The DNA for the CDR3 is TGTGCCAGCAGTTCTAGCGCCATGACCCAGTACTTC. Translation: CASSSSAMTQYF.

The chain employs TRBV5-4 and TRBJ2-1, with no clear D. V lost 0 bases and J 1 base, leaving 8 bases between the germline ends. The length of the CDR3 is 15 residues. Germline values: CDR1 SGHNT, CDR2 YYREEE (reference sequence). In nucleotides, the CDR3 is TGTGCCAGCAGCTTGGCTGCCCAGTCCTACAATGAGCAGTTCTTC. This gives the protein CASSLAAQSYNEQFF. Using reference TRBV5-4 and TRBJ2-1 for the parts outside the CDR3, the full variable domain is ETGVTQSPTHLIKTRGQQVTLRCSSQSGHNTVSWYQQALGQGPQFIFQYYREEENGRGNFPPRFSGLQFPNYSSELNVNALELDDSALYLCASSLAAQSYNEQFFGPGTRLTVL.

The V gene is TRBV7-6, the J gene TRBJ2-7; 7 bases fit TRBD2. The CDR3 extends over 17 amino acids. The germline V gene encodes CDR1 SGHVS and CDR2 FNYEAQ. V was clipped by 4 bases and J by 5 bases; unmatched bases: 17. The CDR3 reads CASSSMLSGAGVHEQYF. CDR3 DNA: TGTGCCAGCAGCTCCATGCTGAGCGGTGCGGGGGTCCACGAGCAGTACTTC.

This CDR3 reads CASSKEAGYTDTQYF. CDR3 bases: TGTGCCAGCAGCAAAGAAGCAGGATACACAGATACGCAGTATTTT. The genes are TRBV21-1 and TRBJ2-3; whether TRBD1, the table's D call, matches the DNA was not checked. TRBV21-1 is termed a pseudogene. The CDR3 is 15 residues long.

V and J are TRBV28 and TRBJ2-5; possibly TRBD2 for D (6 bases). Deletions cut 5 bases from V and 2 bases from J, with 30 bases between. The germline CDR1 and CDR2 sequences are MDHEN and SYDVKM. This CDR3 has 20 amino acids. CDR3 bases: TGTGCCAGCAGTCACCCTACCGGGACTGGGACGGCTAGATGGCAAGAGACCCAGTACTTC. This gives the protein CASSHPTGTGTARWQETQYF.

The chain uses TRBV28 and TRBJ1-2; tentative D call: TRBD1 (5 bases). Germline loops: CDR1 MDHEN, CDR2 SYDVKM. This CDR3 region has 13 residues. Trimming stripped 2 bases from V and 4 bases from J, with 8 bases between. In DNA, the CDR3 is TGTGCCAGCAGTTTACCAGGGCTCTATGGCTACACCTTC. Its translation is CASSLPGLYGYTF.

This rearrangement joins TRBV6-6 to TRBJ1-5, with TRBD1 identical over 8 bases. Germline loops: CDR1 MNHNY, CDR2 SVGAGI (reference sequence). This CDR3 is 14 amino acids long. Trimming at V came to 6 bases and at J to 7 bases, leaving 8 bases not matched to a gene. The CDR3 reads CASRQTGEEQPQHF. The DNA for the CDR3 is TGTGCCAGCAGACAGACAGGGGAAGAACAGCCCCAGCATTTT.

This chain uses TRBV30 with TRBJ2-3, with D tentatively TRBD2 (5 bases). Germline-derived CDR1 and CDR2 are GTSNPN and SVGIG (reference sequence). CDR3 length: 14 residues. Deletions cut 1 base from V and 8 bases from J, with 16 bases between. The CDR3: CAWSAPTSSGTQYF. The CDR3, as DNA: TGTGCCTGGAGTGCCCCCACTAGTTCGGGTACGCAGTATTTT.

Only one count was recorded for this clone. J is TRBJ2-1 and V is TRBV30; 7 bases are shared with TRBD1. Per germline, CDR1 GTSNPN and CDR2 SVGIG (reference sequence). This CDR3 has 11 residues. Losses at the gene ends were 6 bases for V and 8 bases for J; bases not matched to a gene: 4. CDR3 residues: CACKTGDEQFF. The CDR3 nucleotides are TGTGCCTGTAAAACAGGGGATGAGCAGTTCTTC.

J is TRBJ2-4 and V is TRBV7-2, with 7 bases aligning to TRBD1. The junction had 6 bases not matched to a gene; V was cut back by 3 bases and J by 4 bases. Germline CDR1 and CDR2: SGHTA and FQGNSA. This CDR3 region has 15 residues. The CDR3 sequence: CASSFTGTAKNIQYF. CDR3 DNA: TGTGCCAGCAGCTTCACCGGGACAGCGAAAAACATTCAGTACTTC.

CDR3 region: CSVDAGGNEQFF. In nucleotides, the CDR3 is TGCAGCGTCGATGCCGGGGGCAATGAGCAGTTCTTC. The V gene is TRBV29-1, the J gene TRBJ2-1; perhaps TRBD2 as D (6 bases). CDR1 and CDR2 from the germline V gene are SQVTM and ANQGSEA. V was trimmed by 6 bases and J by 6 bases, leaving 12 bases between them. This CDR3 region has 12 residues.

This chain links TRBV27 with TRBJ1-6; 8 bases are shared with TRBD1. CDR1 MNHEY and CDR2 SMNVEV come from the germline V gene (reference sequence). The ends lost 3 bases at V and 7 bases at J; junction bases unmatched: 2. This CDR3 spans 14 amino acids. The CDR3: CASSFGDRNSPLHF. CDR3 sequence (DNA): TGTGCCAGCAGTTTTGGGGACAGGAATTCACCCCTCCACTTT.

CDR3 sequence (DNA): TGTGCCAGCAGCTTAGGGACTGCTGGTGAGCAGTTCTTC. Protein product: CASSLGTAGEQFF. The chain employs TRBV7-3 and TRBJ2-1; a weak D match, TRBD2 (6 bases). V lost 2 bases, J lost 9 bases, and 11 bases lay in between. CDR1 SGHTA and CDR2 FQGTGA come from the germline V gene. The CDR3 runs to 13 residues.

In DNA form, the CDR3 reads TGTGCCTGGAGTGTACTAGGGTTTACAGGGGGCCGCAACTATGGCTACACCTTC. It specifies CAWSVLGFTGGRNYGYTF. The chain is built from TRBV30 and TRBJ1-2; the match to TRBD1 covers 9 bases. After removal of 0 bases from V and 2 bases from J, the junction contained 13 bases not matched to a gene. From germline, CDR1 is GTSNPN and CDR2 SVGIG (reference sequence). This CDR3 spans 18 amino acids. Combining the CDR3 with reference TRBV30 and TRBJ1-2 gives the whole variable domain SQTIHQWPATLVQPVGSPLSLECTVEGTSNPNLYWYRQAAGRGLQLLFYSVGIGQISSEVPQNLSASRPQDRQFILSSKKLLLSDSGFYLCAWSVLGFTGGRNYGYTFGSGTRLTVV.

About this clone: A read error is likely, as this CDR3 ends without the conserved phenylalanine or tryptophan. CDR3 in amino acids: CASSQEPGSYEQYL. As DNA, the CDR3 is TGCGCCAGCAGCCAAGAACCGGGGTCCTACGAGCAGTACCTC. The gene calls are TRBV4-3 and TRBJ2-7; D is perhaps TRBD2 (5 bases). CDR3 size: 14 residues. Trimming shortened V by 0 bases and J by 1 base, and 7 bases separated the two germline ends. The V gene's germline CDR1 is LGHNA and CDR2 YSLEER.

V is TRBV28 and J is TRBJ2-3; 7 nucleotides line up with TRBD1. The germline V gene encodes CDR1 MDHEN and CDR2 SYDVKM. V trimming: 5 bases; J trimming: 4 bases; junction bases outside the gene matches: 12. This CDR3 spans 16 amino acids. The CDR3 bases are TGTGCCAGCAGTAACAGACAGGGCGTGTTCCCAGATACGCAGTATTTT. It is translated as CASSNRQGVFPDTQYF.

The chain is built from TRBV7-6 and TRBJ1-6; 10 bases are shared with TRBD1. Germline lookup yields CDR1 SGHVS and CDR2 FNYEAQ. After removal of 5 bases from V and 7 bases from J, the junction contained 5 bases not matched to a gene. The CDR3 has 15 residues. CDR3 loop: CASSAGQGVNSPLHF. The CDR3 DNA follows: TGTGCCAGCAGCGCTGGACAGGGGGTCAATTCACCCCTCCACTTT.

This chain joins TRBV6-1 and TRBJ2-5; TRBD1 matches at 8 bases. This CDR3 is 15 amino acids long. CDR1 MNHNS and CDR2 SASEGT come from the germline V gene. J lost 2 bases, V lost 2 bases, and 4 bases had no gene match. The CDR3, as DNA: TGTGCCAGCAGTGAACAGGGGGCATGGCAAGAGACCCAGTACTTC. It translates to CASSEQGAWQETQYF.

This chain links TRBV19 with TRBJ1-2; no definite D call. This CDR3 contains 13 residues. Trimming pared 6 bases from V and 0 bases from J, leaving 8 bases between. Germline V gene sequence: CDR1 LNHDA, CDR2 SQIVND (reference sequence). CDR3 bases: TGTGCCAGTAGGAAGGGAGCTAACTATGGCTACACCTTC. Protein product: CASRKGANYGYTF. The variable domain in full, completed from reference TRBV19 and TRBJ1-2, reads DGGITQSPKYLFRKEGQNVTLSCEQNLNHDAMYWYRQDPGQGLRLIYYSQIVNDFQKGDIAEGYSVSREKKESFPLTVTSAQKNPTAFYLCASRKGANYGYTFGSGTRLTVV.

The chain has TRBV18 and TRBJ2-2; D gene ambiguous. Trimming left V 1 base short and J 4 bases short, with 19 bases between. The CDR3 has 18 amino acids. Germline CDR1 is KGHSH and CDR2 is LQKENI. The CDR3 loop reads CASSPLHTETLVTGELFF. In DNA, the CDR3 is TGTGCCAGCTCACCACTTCACACGGAGACGCTCGTCACCGGGGAGCTGTTTTTT.

This clone appeared a few times. The chain has TRBV28 and TRBJ2-7, with 8 bases that match TRBD1. Germline assignment: CDR1 MDHEN and CDR2 SYDVKM. Trimming removed 3 bases from V and 4 bases from J; junction bases left unmatched: 8. This CDR3 is built from 15 residues. This chain's CDR3 is CASSLPRDRQYEQYF. In DNA, the CDR3 is TGTGCCAGCAGTTTGCCCCGGGACAGGCAATACGAGCAGTACTTC.

The rearrangement joins TRBV30 to TRBJ1-1; the D is unclear. The CDR3 spans 15 residues. V was trimmed by 0 bases and J by 6 bases, leaving 17 bases between them. The germline gives CDR1 GTSNPN, CDR2 SVGIG (reference sequence). CDR3 DNA sequence: TGTGCCTGGAGTGTAGACGGGGTTGTACAACCTGAAGCTTTCTTT. Protein product: CAWSVDGVVQPEAFF.

The rearrangement uses TRBV30 and TRBJ1-4; D possibly corresponds to TRBD1 (5 bases). The V and J ends lost 5 bases and 7 bases respectively, with 8 bases between them. This CDR3 region has 11 residues. Germline CDR1 GTSNPN, CDR2 SVGIG (reference sequence). CDR3 bases: TGTGCCTGGGGACACCTTGAAAAACTGTTTTTT. It yields the protein CAWGHLEKLFF. Supplemented by reference TRBV30 and TRBJ1-4, the full variable domain reads SQTIHQWPATLVQPVGSPLSLECTVEGTSNPNLYWYRQAAGRGLQLLFYSVGIGQISSEVPQNLSASRPQDRQFILSSKKLLLSDSGFYLCAWGHLEKLFFGSGTQLSVL.